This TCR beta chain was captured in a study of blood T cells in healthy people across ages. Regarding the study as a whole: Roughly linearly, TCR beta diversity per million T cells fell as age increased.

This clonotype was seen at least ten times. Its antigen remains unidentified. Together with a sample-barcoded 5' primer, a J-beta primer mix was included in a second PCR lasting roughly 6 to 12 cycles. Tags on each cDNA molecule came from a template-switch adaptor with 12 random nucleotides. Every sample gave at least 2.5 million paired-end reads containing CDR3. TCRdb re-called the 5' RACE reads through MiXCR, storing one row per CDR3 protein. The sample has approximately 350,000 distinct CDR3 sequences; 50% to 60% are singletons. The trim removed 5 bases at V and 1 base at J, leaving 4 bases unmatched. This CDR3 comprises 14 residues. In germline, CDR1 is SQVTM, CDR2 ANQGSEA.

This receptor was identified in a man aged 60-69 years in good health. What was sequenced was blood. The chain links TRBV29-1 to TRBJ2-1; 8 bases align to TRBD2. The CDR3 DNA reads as TGCAGCGTTACGGGAGGGCCTTCCTACAATGAGCAGTTCTTC. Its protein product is CSVTGGPSYNEQFF.